This entry is about one TCR beta chain. Its antigen is not known. The source of the sample is a study of cytomegalovirus exposure and HLA in healthy donors. PCR employed 60 Vbeta and 13 Jbeta primers. Sequencing used immunoSEQ multiplex PCR; TCRdb keeps in-frame clones, though not all of them. This table holds 120,000 or so clones, under 80% found once. Study-wide points: An ancestry cluster, one associated with Asian ancestry, reportedly showed fewer N-insertions than the approximately 670-donor mean in a later analysis. The investigators catalogued about 170 TCR beta chains as cytomegalovirus-associated.

The receptor comes from a woman between 45 and 60 years old in good health and CMV-seropositive. Sequencing used PBMCs.

Written as DNA, the CDR3 is TGTGCCAGCAGTTTCAAAGTGGGGACAGGTATGGTGATCGGCAATCAGCCCCAGCATTTT. The encoded protein is CASSFKVGTGMVIGNQPQHF. The rearrangement links TRBV2 to TRBJ1-5; 8 nucleotides agree with TRBD1. Germline trimming cut 5 bases from V and 2 bases from J; bases unmatched to any gene: 20. The CDR3 contains 20 residues. Germline loops: CDR1 SNHLY, CDR2 FYNNEI. Supplemented by reference TRBV2 and TRBJ1-5, the full variable domain reads EPEVTQTPSHQVTQMGQEVILRCVPISNHLYFYWYRQILGQKVEFLVSFYNNEISEKSEIFDDQFSVERPDGSNFTLKIRSTKLEDSAMYFCASSFKVGTGMVIGNQPQHFGDGTRLSIL.